Detailed here is one T cell receptor (beta chain). Produced via immunoSEQ multiplex PCR; TCRdb's table is partial and in-frame only. The repertoire includes 15,000 to 20,000 clones, roughly 90% of them detected once, and about 13% sits in the top ten. This specimen belongs to a study of PD-L1 blockade in urothelial cancer. Study background: Of prior chemotherapy regimens, patients had received between 0 and 3. Researchers found blood samples held a median of approximately 150,000 T cells.

Noted time point: pretreatment peripheral blood. The study enrolled patients with locally advanced or metastatic urothelial carcinoma. This TCR came from a man between 65 and 85 years old with urothelial cancer. The material sequenced was PBMCs, taken around atezolizumab (anti-PD-L1) treatment.

The CDR3 here is CASSLDRGSMANVLTF. The CDR3 DNA sequence: TGCGCCAGCAGCTTGGACAGGGGTTCAATGGCCAACGTCCTGACTTTC. This rearrangement joins TRBV5-1 to TRBJ2-6; 7 positions agree with TRBD1. Germline V lookup: CDR1 SGHRS, CDR2 YFSETQ. The CDR3 runs to 16 residues. Trimming at V came to 0 bases and at J to 6 bases, leaving 6 bases not matched to a gene.